This entry lists 20 T cell receptor beta chains sequenced from one sample in a study of shared clonotypes between healthy human individuals. The repertoire was sequenced with immunoSEQ multiplex PCR; TCRdb's copy has only in-frame clones and lacks some. The sample has fewer than 1.6 million clones, about 98.5% seen once. The sequenced material came from naive CD4+ T cells sorted from blood. Described subset: CD45RA+ positively selected. The source is a man under 40 in good health.

This chain joins TRBV9 and TRBJ2-7, with TRBD2 identical over 9 bases. Germline-derived CDR1 and CDR2 are SGDLS and YYNGEE. Trimming at V came to 4 bases and at J to 5 bases, leaving 10 bases not matched to a gene. The CDR3 length is 15 residues. DNA of the CDR3: TGTGCCAGCAGCCCTATAGCGGGAGAAGCCAACGAGCAGTACTTC. This gives the protein CASSPIAGEANEQYF. Full variable domain (remainder filled in from reference TRBV9 and TRBJ2-7): DSGVTQTPKHLITATGQRVTLRCSPRSGDLSVYWYQQSLDQGLQFLIQYYNGEERAKGNILERFSAQQFPDLHSELNLSSLELGDSALYFCASSPIAGEANEQYFGPGTRLTVT.

V and J are TRBV18 and TRBJ2-1; 7 nucleotides align to TRBD2. The CDR3 contains 15 residues. The germline gives CDR1 KGHSH, CDR2 LQKENI. The junction had 11 bases not matched to a gene; V was cut back by 3 bases and J by 9 bases. In nucleotides, the CDR3 is TGTGCCAGCTCACCGTTGGGGGGAGGGCCTAGTGAGCAGTTCTTC. Amino acid sequence: CASSPLGGGPSEQFF.

The chain couples TRBV4-1 to TRBJ1-3; no clear D. CDR3 length equals 16 residues. In germline, CDR1 is MGHRA, CDR2 YSYEKL. The germline V and J ends were trimmed by 4 bases and 0 bases, with 13 bases remaining between them. The CDR3 bases are TGCGCCAGCAGCCTCCTACTCGAAAACTCTGGAAACACCATATATTTT. Translation gives CASSLLLENSGNTIYF.

The chain uses TRBV6-6 and TRBJ2-5, with D maybe TRBD1 (5 bases). The CDR3 loop spans 15 amino acids. V lost 0 bases to trimming and J lost 4 bases, with 12 bases between them. Germline lookup yields CDR1 MNHNY and CDR2 SVGAGI (reference sequence). The CDR3 sequence: CASSYSWSTGETQYF. In nucleotides, the CDR3 is TGTGCCAGCAGTTACTCCTGGAGTACAGGAGAGACCCAGTACTTC.

This chain links TRBV18 with TRBJ2-2; D call uncertain. The V end was cut by 3 bases, the J end by 0 bases, with 8 bases between. The germline CDR1 and CDR2 sequences are KGHSH and LQKENI. The CDR3 loop spans 15 amino acids. CDR3 DNA sequence: TGTGCCAGCTCACCTTCGTCTCCGAACACCGGGGAGCTGTTTTTT. Translated: CASSPSSPNTGELFF.

Here the CDR3 reads CSAPPQDTQYF. CDR3 DNA sequence: TGCAGTGCACCACCCCAGGATACGCAGTATTTT. The rearrangement links TRBV20-1 to TRBJ2-3; D ambiguous. V lost 6 bases and J 6 bases, leaving 10 bases between the germline ends. The CDR3 contains 11 residues. Germline assignment: CDR1 DFQATT and CDR2 SNEGSKA (reference sequence).

V gene TRBV11-3 combines with J gene TRBJ2-2; tentatively, D is TRBD2 (6 bases). V gave up 3 bases and J gave up 0 bases, with 14 bases separating them. Germline assignment: CDR1 SGHNT and CDR2 YENEEA. The length of the CDR3 is 17 residues. This CDR3 reads CASSFDPGTANTGELFF. The CDR3 coding sequence is TGTGCCAGCAGCTTTGACCCAGGGACTGCGAACACCGGGGAGCTGTTTTTT. The whole variable domain, filled in from reference TRBV11-3 and TRBJ2-2, reads EAGVVQSPRYKIIEKKQPVAFWCNPISGHNTLYWYLQNLGQGPELLIRYENEEAVDDSQLPKDRFSAERLKGVDSTLKIQPAELGDSAVYLCASSFDPGTANTGELFFGEGSRLTVL.

The chain recombines TRBV5-6 with TRBJ2-7; D is undetermined. Looked up from germline, CDR1 is SGHDT and CDR2 is YYEEEE. The CDR3 covers 13 residues. Trimming stripped 0 bases from V and 2 bases from J, with 6 bases between. The CDR3 reads CASSLGLPYEQYF. The CDR3 DNA follows: TGTGCCAGCAGCTTGGGGTTACCCTACGAGCAGTACTTC.

The chain combines TRBV30 with TRBJ1-2; 9 bases match TRBD1. The CDR3 contains 14 residues. V trimming: 0 bases; J trimming: 5 bases; junction bases outside the gene matches: 4. CDR1 GTSNPN and CDR2 SVGIG come from the germline V gene (reference sequence). The CDR3 sequence is CAWSVRGQGYGYTF. The DNA for the CDR3 is TGTGCCTGGAGTGTACGAGGACAGGGGTATGGCTACACCTTC.

The CDR3, as DNA: TGTGCCAGCTCAGAACGAGCGGGAAGCTCCGCCTACGAGCAGTACTTC. Protein: CASSERAGSSAYEQYF. The V gene is TRBV18, the J gene TRBJ2-7, with 7 bases matching TRBD2. Germline CDR1 is KGHSH and CDR2 is LQKENI. V shed 5 bases and J 2 bases; nucleotides not matched to a gene: 12. This CDR3 contains 16 residues.

This clone appeared a single time. The chain uses TRBV30 and TRBJ1-3; D may be TRBD1 (6 bases). Germline assignment: CDR1 GTSNPN and CDR2 SVGIG (reference sequence). Trimming stripped 3 bases from V and 2 bases from J, with 8 bases between. This CDR3 is 13 amino acids long. CDR3 nucleotide sequence: TGTGCCTGGAGCTGGGACACTGGAAACACCATATATTTT. It codes for CAWSWDTGNTIYF. Using reference TRBV30 and TRBJ1-3 for the parts outside the CDR3, the full variable domain is SQTIHQWPATLVQPVGSPLSLECTVEGTSNPNLYWYRQAAGRGLQLLFYSVGIGQISSEVPQNLSASRPQDRQFILSSKKLLLSDSGFYLCAWSWDTGNTIYFGEGSWLTVV.

The CDR3 nucleotides read TGTGCCAGCTCACCACTCCTAGGTCCGCAAGAGACCCAGTACTTC. This encodes CASSPLLGPQETQYF. V gene TRBV18 combines with J gene TRBJ2-5; D is unresolved. Germline lookup yields CDR1 KGHSH and CDR2 LQKENI. The CDR3 contains 15 residues. V was shortened by 1 base and J by 2 bases, with 11 bases between the two germline ends.

The chain has TRBV23-1 and TRBJ2-7, with D possibly being TRBD2 (6 bases). TRBV23-1 is recorded as an ORF, its role being uncertain. CDR3 length: 15 residues. With 4 bases removed from V and 5 bases from J, the gap between germline ends came to 18 bases. The CDR3 reads CASSRTRGGCNEQYF. Written as DNA, the CDR3 is TGCGCCAGCAGTCGGACCCGAGGAGGGTGCAACGAGCAGTACTTC.

The genes are TRBV25-1 and TRBJ2-3, with 12 bases that match TRBD2. V trimming: 0 bases; J trimming: 3 bases; junction bases outside the gene matches: 4. Per the germline V gene, CDR1 is MGHDK and CDR2 is SYGVNS. This CDR3 contains 17 residues. CDR3 nucleotide sequence: TGTGCCAGCAGTGAATACCTTCTAGCGGGAGGGACAGATACGCAGTATTTT. It specifies CASSEYLLAGGTDTQYF.

Regarding this clone: Other DNA sequences in this sample translate to the same CDR3. The chain couples TRBV6-5 to TRBJ2-7; 10 bases match TRBD1. The CDR3 loop spans 14 amino acids. J was trimmed by 2 bases and V by 5 bases; bases with no gene match: 3. In germline, CDR1 is MNHEY, CDR2 SVGAGI. DNA of the CDR3: TGTGCCAGCAGTAGGACAGGGGGACCCTACGAGCAGTACTTC. Its protein is CASSRTGGPYEQYF.

In this sample, this clone turned up once. The J gene is TRBJ1-4, the V gene TRBV27; a possible D gene is TRBD1 (5 bases). Trimming pared 7 bases from V and 3 bases from J, leaving 15 bases between. Germline V gene data show CDR1 as MNHEY and CDR2 as SMNVEV (reference sequence). This CDR3 is built from 15 residues. The CDR3 is CASMGRTWANEKLFF. The DNA for the CDR3 is TGTGCCAGCATGGGACGGACTTGGGCTAATGAAAAACTGTTTTTT.

The CDR3 sequence: CASSRVGPAEAFF. The CDR3 DNA reads TGTGCCAGCAGCCGAGTGGGGCCCGCTGAAGCTTTCTTT. The rearrangement joins TRBV7-2 to TRBJ1-1, with D possibly TRBD1 on 5 matching bases. This CDR3 contains 13 residues. Germline loops: CDR1 SGHTA, CDR2 FQGNSA. V was pared by 5 bases and J by 6 bases, with 13 bases between.

The rearrangement uses TRBV30 and TRBJ2-3; D possibly corresponds to TRBD1 (6 bases). This CDR3 is built from 13 residues. The V gene lost 1 base and the J gene lost 14 bases, with 19 bases spanning the gap. Germline V lookup: CDR1 GTSNPN, CDR2 SVGIG (reference sequence). The CDR3 region has the DNA TGTGCCTGGAGTGAAGAAACAGGGAGTCCTCTGTATTTT. This codes for CAWSEETGSPLYF.

This chain connects TRBV5-4 to TRBJ1-2; D is uncertain. Between the trimmed V and J ends, which lost 3 bases and 5 bases, there was a span of 11 bases. The germline gives CDR1 SGHNT, CDR2 YYREEE (reference sequence). This CDR3 is 13 amino acids long. The CDR3 here is CASSSDSFYGYTF. CDR3 bases: TGTGCCAGCAGCTCGGACTCTTTTTATGGCTACACCTTC.

This chain connects TRBV10-1 to TRBJ2-7; D remains unclear. Germline assignment: CDR1 WNHNN and CDR2 SYGVQD (reference sequence). Trimming pared 0 bases from V and 6 bases from J, leaving 9 bases between. This CDR3 has 13 amino acids. The CDR3 is CASSESVVPEQYF. CDR3 DNA: TGCGCCAGCAGTGAGTCGGTGGTCCCCGAGCAGTACTTC.